This TCR beta chain originates from a study of CD8+CD57+ T cells in acquired aplastic anemia (dated by TCRdb to about 2018). For context, the study as a whole: On average, sorted CD4+ and CD8+ cells yielded 3 to 4 ug of extracted DNA, with a range of about 0.18 to 30 ug. Healthy donor samples averaged approximately 9.8 million reads for CD4+ and 11 million to 12 million for CD8+ cells. The paper as a whole reports these results and caveats: Roughly 30 CD8+ CDR3 sequences were shared between patients and controls but appeared highly expressed in patients and within their immunodominant clones. Between patients and healthy controls, no significant difference in CD8+ Simpson's diversity was found (P=0.060).

Genomic DNA was used as template for profiling of TCR beta VDJ combinations and CDR3 sequences. An Illumina HiSeq 2000 was used for TCR repertoire sequencing. Processing in the source paper ran as follows. TRBV/TRBJ rearrangement plots, CDR3 size and DJ length profiles, and Simpson's diversity index were used to assess repertoires. The immunodominant clone was defined as the most abundant DNA sequence in deep sequencing data. CDR3 amino acid sequences were screened for sharing across subjects and compared with published repertoires and the VDJdb database. Through fastp at Q25 and MiXCR, TCRdb rebuilt clones from the public reads, retaining in-frame beta chains. Every distinct CDR3 protein forms one entry, paired with its most common genes and DNA. None of the V and J calls come from the authors' own analysis; TCRdb made them. Counted in this sample were 65,000 or so distinct CDR3 sequences; about 56% of them appeared once. The ten most abundant clones make up roughly 2.5% of the sample.

The study deep-sequenced TCR repertoires of sorted CD4+ and CD8+ blood T cells from severe aplastic anemia patients and healthy subjects. Ficoll-Paque density gradient centrifugation was used to isolate peripheral blood mononuclear cells. Before DNA was extracted, CD4+ and CD8+ T cells were sorted using either FACS or magnetic beads. Trimming takes 5 bases from V and 1 base from J, and the germline ends sit 18 bases apart. From cysteine to phenylalanine, the CDR3 is 16 amino acids long. This entry keeps only the CDR3 DNA: 48 bases, framed from base 1. Concerning this clonotype: Its antigen is unknown. One base away there is no much larger clone; base qualities are not given.

The chain is encoded by TRBV12-3 or TRBV12-4 joined to TRBJ2-7; the D segment is perhaps TRBD1 or TRBD2, each sharing 5 matched bases. This TCR came from a human donor in good health, serving as a control. The sequencing input was sorted CD4+, CD8+, or CD8+CD57+ T cells (not recorded which) from PBMCs. CDR3 sequence: CASSRTGTGFSYEQYF. The DNA reads as follows: TGTGCCAGCAGTCGAACCGGGACGGGCTTTTCCTACGAGCAGTACTTC.